In its sample, the clone carrying this T cell receptor beta chain was seen a few times. The antigen is unknown. The PCR was carried out with 60 Vbeta primers and 13 Jbeta primers. Data came from immunoSEQ multiplex PCR; TCRdb stores just in-frame clones and leaves some out. The repertoire holds roughly 130,000 clones, with almost 80% as singletons. This sample is part of a study of cytomegalovirus exposure and HLA in healthy donors. Overall study context: Earlier, approximately 190 million T cells were analyzed, and some 120 million unique TCR beta sequences were found among them. Findings and caveats of the study: In vitro testing confirmed a few CMV-associated chains as specific for CMV antigens.

There are 15 residues in the CDR3. Trimming removed 6 bases from V and 1 base from J; junction bases left unmatched: 8. The germline V gene has CDR1 MNHNY and CDR2 SVGAGI (reference sequence). The sample comprised PBMCs. The chain links TRBV6-6 to TRBJ2-5; 7 bases fit TRBD2. The TCR comes from a man between 18 and 29 years old in good health and CMV-seronegative. CDR3 nucleotides: TGTGCCAGCAGCCAGGCTGGGGGGGGCCAAGAGACCCAGTACTTC. Translation gives CASSQAGGGQETQYF.